This T cell receptor beta chain was recovered during a study of post-analysis software for immune sequencing data. For the study at large: Clinical courses comprised relapsing-remitting, secondary progressive and progressive-relapsing multiple sclerosis. Study-wide findings and caveats: The five TRBV segments detected at higher frequency in patients than in controls included TRBV5-6, TRBV5-1 and TRBV20-1. Clustering by F measure revealed strong co-clustering among samples prepared together in one batch. Versus controls, multiple sclerosis patients showed significantly lower diversity (normalized Chao1).

Incorporated into the TCR beta cDNA libraries were unique molecular identifiers, which served to reduce PCR and sequencing biases. T cells numbering about 1 to 10 million gave rise to 400,000 to 550,000 cDNA molecules. TCRdb used MiXCR to reprocess the PCR reads, holding one entry per CDR3 protein. The sample shows hundreds of thousands of distinct CDR3 sequences, 59% of them seen only once. This clonotype turned up a few times. As yet, its antigen is unknown. Germline V CDR1 and CDR2: WNHNN, SYGVQD (reference sequence). The CDR3 has 14 residues. V lost 4 bases to trimming and J lost 2 bases, with 12 bases between them.

The chain carries TRBV10-1 and TRBJ2-7; D ambiguous. The sequenced material came from blood. The sequence came from a girl aged 2 to 9 with multiple sclerosis. CDR3 region: CASSGVGPTYEQYF. The DNA of the CDR3 is TGCGCCAGCAGTGGGGTAGGGCCGACCTACGAGCAGTACTTC.